This T cell receptor beta chain is drawn from a study of cytomegalovirus exposure and HLA in healthy donors. As for the study in general: A prior analysis found 117 million unique TCR beta sequences from around 180 million T cells. Among 350 to 500 genotyped donors, about 80% fell in the Caucasian-associated ancestry cluster.

PCR employed 60 Vbeta and 13 Jbeta primers. The assay was immunoSEQ multiplex PCR, and TCRdb's table has in-frame clones only and misses some. The sample has approximately 100,000 clones. This CDR3 has 16 residues. V dropped 4 bases and J dropped 3; count of bases not matched to a gene: 5. CDR1 is MNHEY, CDR2 SVGAGI, per germline. This sequence was found in a man aged 50-59 years in good health and CMV-seropositive. The rearrangement uses TRBV6-5 and TRBJ2-6, with 8 bases fitting TRBD1. The material sequenced was PBMCs. CDR3 residues: CASSFSGGGGANVLTF. Written as DNA, the CDR3 is TGTGCCAGCAGTTTTTCAGGGGGCGGTGGGGCCAACGTCCTGACTTTC.